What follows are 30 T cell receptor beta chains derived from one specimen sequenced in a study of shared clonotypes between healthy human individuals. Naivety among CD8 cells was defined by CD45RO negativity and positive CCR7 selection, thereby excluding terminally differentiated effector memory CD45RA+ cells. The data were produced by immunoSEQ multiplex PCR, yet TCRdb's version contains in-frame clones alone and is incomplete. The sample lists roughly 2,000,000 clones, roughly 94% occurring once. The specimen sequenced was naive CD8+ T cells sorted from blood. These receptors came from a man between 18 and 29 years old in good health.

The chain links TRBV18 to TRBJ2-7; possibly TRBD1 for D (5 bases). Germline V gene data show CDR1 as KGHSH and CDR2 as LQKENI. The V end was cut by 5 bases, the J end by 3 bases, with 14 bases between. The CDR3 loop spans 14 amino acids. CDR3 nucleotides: TGTGCCAGCTCATCAACAGGTACGGACTACGAGCAGTACTTC. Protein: CASSSTGTDYEQYF.

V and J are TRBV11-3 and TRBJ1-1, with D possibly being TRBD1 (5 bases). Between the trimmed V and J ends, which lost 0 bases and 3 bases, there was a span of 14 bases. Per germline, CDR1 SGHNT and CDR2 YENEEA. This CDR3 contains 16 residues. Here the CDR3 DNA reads TGTGCCAGCAGCTTAGATCGGGAGGGGATCGACACTGAAGCTTTCTTT. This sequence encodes CASSLDREGIDTEAFF.

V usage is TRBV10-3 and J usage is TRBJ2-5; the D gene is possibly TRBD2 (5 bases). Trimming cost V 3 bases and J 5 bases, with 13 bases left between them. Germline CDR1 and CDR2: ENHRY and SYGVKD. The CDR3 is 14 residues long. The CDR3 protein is CAISDPQRWETQYF. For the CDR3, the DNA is TGTGCCATCAGTGACCCGCAGCGGTGGGAGACCCAGTACTTC.

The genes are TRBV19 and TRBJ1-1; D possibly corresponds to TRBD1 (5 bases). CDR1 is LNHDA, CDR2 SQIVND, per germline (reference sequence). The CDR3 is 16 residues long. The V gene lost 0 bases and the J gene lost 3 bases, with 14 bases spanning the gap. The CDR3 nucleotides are TGTGCCAGTAGTATAGATCGGGAGGGACTTCACACTGAAGCTTTCTTT. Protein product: CASSIDREGLHTEAFF.

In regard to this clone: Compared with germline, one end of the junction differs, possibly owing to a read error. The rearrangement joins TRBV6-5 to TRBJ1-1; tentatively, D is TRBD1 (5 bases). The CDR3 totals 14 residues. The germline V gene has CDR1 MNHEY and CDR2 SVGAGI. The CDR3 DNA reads TGCGCCAGCAGCCAAGATATGGGGGACACTGAAGCTTTCTTT. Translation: CASSQDMGDTEAFF.

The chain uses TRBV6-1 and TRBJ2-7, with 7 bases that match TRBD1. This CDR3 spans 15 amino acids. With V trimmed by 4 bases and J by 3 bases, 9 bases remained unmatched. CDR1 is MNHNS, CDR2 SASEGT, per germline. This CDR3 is CASSAPRQGNYEQYF. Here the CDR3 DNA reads TGTGCCAGCAGTGCTCCGAGACAGGGCAACTACGAGCAGTACTTC.

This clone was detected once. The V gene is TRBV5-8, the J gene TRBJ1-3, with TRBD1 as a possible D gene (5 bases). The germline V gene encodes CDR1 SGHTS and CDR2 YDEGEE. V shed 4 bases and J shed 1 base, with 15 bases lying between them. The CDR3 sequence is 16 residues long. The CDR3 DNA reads TGTGCCAGCAGCCCTGGGGGGTCCCTTTCTGGAAACACCATATATTTT. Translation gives CASSPGGSLSGNTIYF.

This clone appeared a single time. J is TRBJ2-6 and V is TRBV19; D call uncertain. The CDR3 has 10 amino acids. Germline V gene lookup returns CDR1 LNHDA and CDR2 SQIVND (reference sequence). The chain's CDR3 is CGSGANVLTF. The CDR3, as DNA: TGTGGCTCTGGGGCCAACGTCCTGACTTTC.

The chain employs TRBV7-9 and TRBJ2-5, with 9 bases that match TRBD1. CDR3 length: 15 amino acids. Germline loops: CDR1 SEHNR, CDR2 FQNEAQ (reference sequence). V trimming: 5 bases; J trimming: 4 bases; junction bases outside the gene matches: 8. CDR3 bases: TGTGCCAGCAGCACGACAGGGGGATTAGGAGAGACCCAGTACTTC. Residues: CASSTTGGLGETQYF. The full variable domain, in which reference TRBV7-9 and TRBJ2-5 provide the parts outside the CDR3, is DTGVSQNPRHKITKRGQNVTFRCDPISEHNRLYWYRQTLGQGPEFLTYFQNEAQLEKSRLLSDRFSAERPKGSFSTLEIQRTEQGDSAMYLCASSTTGGLGETQYFGPGTRLLVL.

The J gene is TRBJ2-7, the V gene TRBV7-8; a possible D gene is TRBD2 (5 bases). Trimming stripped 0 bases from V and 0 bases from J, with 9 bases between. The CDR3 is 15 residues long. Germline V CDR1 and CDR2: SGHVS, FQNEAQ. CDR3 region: CASSLAYRDSYEQYF. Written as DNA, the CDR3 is TGTGCCAGCAGCTTAGCTTATCGGGACTCCTACGAGCAGTACTTC.

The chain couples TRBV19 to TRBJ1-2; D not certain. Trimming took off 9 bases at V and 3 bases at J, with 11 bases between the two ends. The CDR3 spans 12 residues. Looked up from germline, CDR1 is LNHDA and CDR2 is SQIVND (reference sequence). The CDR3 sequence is CASRAGYYGYTF. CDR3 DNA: TGTGCCAGCCGAGCAGGTTACTATGGCTACACCTTC.

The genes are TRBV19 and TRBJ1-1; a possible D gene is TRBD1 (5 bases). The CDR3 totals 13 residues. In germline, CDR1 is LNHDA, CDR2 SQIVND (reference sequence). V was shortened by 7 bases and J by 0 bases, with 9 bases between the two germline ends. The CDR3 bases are TGTGCCAGTACCGACAGCATGAACACTGAAGCTTTCTTT. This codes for CASTDSMNTEAFF.

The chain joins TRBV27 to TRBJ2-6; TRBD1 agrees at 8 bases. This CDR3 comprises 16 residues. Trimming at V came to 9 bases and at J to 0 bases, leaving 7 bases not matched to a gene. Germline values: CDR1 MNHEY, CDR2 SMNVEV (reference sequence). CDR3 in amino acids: CASTGTGVSGANVLTF. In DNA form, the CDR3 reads TGTGCCAGTACCGGGACAGGCGTCTCTGGGGCCAACGTCCTGACTTTC.

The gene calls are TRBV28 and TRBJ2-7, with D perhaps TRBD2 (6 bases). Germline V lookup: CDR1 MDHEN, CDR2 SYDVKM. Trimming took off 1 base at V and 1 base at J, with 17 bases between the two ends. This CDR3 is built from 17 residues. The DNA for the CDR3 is TGTGCCAGCAGTTTATTTCCCCTGGCAGGGAGGTCCTACGAGCAGTACTTC. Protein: CASSLFPLAGRSYEQYF.

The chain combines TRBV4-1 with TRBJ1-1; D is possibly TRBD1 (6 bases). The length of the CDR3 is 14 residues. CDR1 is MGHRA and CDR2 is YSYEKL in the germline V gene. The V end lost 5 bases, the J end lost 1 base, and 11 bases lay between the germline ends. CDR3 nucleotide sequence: TGCGCCAGCAGCTTCAGACAGGAGAACACTGAAGCTTTCTTT. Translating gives CASSFRQENTEAFF.

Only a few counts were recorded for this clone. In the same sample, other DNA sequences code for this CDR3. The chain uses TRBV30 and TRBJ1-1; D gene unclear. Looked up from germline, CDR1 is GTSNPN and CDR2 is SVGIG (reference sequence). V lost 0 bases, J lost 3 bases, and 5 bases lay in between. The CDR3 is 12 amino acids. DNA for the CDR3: TGTGCCTGGAGTGTAGGTGACACTGAAGCTTTCTTT. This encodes CAWSVGDTEAFF.

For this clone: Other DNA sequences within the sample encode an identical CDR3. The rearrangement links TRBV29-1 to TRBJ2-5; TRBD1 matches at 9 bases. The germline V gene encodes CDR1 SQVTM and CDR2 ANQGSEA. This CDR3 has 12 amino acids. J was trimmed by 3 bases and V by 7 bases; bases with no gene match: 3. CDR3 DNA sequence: TGCAGCGCTCGGACAGGGGAAGAGACCCAGTACTTC. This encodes CSARTGEETQYF.

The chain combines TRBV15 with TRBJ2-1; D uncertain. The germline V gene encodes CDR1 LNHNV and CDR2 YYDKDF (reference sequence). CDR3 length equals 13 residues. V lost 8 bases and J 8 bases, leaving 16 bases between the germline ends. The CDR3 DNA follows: TGTGCCACCGCCCCCGAGCTCTCGGATGAGCAGTTCTTC. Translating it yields CATAPELSDEQFF. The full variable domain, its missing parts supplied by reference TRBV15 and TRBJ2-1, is DAMVIQNPRYQVTQFGKPVTLSCSQTLNHNVMYWYQQKSSQAPKLLFHYYDKDFNNEADTPDNFQSRRPNTSFCFLDIRSPGLGDTAMYLCATAPELSDEQFFGPGTRLTVL.

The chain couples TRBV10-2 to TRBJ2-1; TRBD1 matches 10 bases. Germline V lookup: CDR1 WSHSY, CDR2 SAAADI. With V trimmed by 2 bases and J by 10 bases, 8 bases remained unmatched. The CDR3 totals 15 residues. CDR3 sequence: CASSEVTGTGVEQFF. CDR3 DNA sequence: TGCGCCAGCAGTGAGGTAACCGGGACAGGGGTAGAGCAGTTCTTC.

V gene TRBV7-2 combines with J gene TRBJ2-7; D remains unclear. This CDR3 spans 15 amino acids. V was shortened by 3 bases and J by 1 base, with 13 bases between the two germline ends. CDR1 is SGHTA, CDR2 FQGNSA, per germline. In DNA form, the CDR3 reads TGTGCCAGCAGCTTGGCCCTGGGCATGTCCTACGAGCAGTACTTC. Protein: CASSLALGMSYEQYF.

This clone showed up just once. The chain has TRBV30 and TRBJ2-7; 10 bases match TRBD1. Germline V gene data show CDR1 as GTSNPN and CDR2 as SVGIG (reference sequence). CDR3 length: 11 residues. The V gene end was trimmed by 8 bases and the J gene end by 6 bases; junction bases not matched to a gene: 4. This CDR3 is CAGTGASEQYF. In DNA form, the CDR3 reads TGTGCCGGGACAGGGGCCTCCGAGCAGTACTTC.

This chain's CDR3 is CASSPGTGNYEQYF. The CDR3 region has the DNA TGTGCCAGTAGTCCCGGGACTGGAAACTACGAGCAGTACTTC. The chain employs TRBV19 and TRBJ2-7, with D possibly TRBD2 on 6 matching bases. Germline CDR1 and CDR2: LNHDA and SQIVND (reference sequence). V was shortened by 5 bases and J by 3 bases, with 14 bases between the two germline ends. This CDR3 is 14 amino acids long.

This CDR3 reads CSVGGVTGPMNTEAFF. The CDR3 DNA reads as TGCAGCGTTGGGGGTGTGACAGGACCGATGAACACTGAAGCTTTCTTT. The chain joins TRBV29-1 to TRBJ1-1, with a tentative D call TRBD1 (6 bases). The CDR3 has 16 residues. CDR1 SQVTM and CDR2 ANQGSEA come from the germline V gene. V shed 4 bases and J shed 0 bases, with 18 bases lying between them.

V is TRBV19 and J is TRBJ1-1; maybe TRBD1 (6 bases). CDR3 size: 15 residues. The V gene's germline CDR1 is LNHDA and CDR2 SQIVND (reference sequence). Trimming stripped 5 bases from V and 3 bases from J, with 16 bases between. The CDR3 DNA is TGTGCCAGTAGTGGCTACAGGGAGACGGACACTGAAGCTTTCTTT. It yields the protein CASSGYRETDTEAFF.

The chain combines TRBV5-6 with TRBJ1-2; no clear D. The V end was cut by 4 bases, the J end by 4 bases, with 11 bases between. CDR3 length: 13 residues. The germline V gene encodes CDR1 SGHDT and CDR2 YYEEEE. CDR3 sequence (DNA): TGTGCCAGCAGCCCAAGCCTGGGCTATGGCTACACCTTC. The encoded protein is CASSPSLGYGYTF.

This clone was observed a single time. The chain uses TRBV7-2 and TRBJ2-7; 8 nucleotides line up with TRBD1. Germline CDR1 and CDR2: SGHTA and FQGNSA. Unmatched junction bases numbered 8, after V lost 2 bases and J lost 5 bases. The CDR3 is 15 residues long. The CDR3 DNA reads TGTGCCAGCAGCTTAAGCGCAGGGGGCTTGAACGAGCAGTACTTC. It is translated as CASSLSAGGLNEQYF. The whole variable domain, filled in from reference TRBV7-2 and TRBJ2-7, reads GAGVSQSPSNKVTEKGKDVELRCDPISGHTALYWYRQSLGQGLEFLIYFQGNSAPDKSGLPSDRFSAERTGGSVSTLTIQRTQQEDSAVYLCASSLSAGGLNEQYFGPGTRLTVT.

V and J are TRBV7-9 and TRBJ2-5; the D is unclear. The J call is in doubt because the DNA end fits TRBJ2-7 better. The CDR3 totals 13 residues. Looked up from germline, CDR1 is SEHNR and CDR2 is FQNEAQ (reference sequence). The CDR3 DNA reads TGTGCCAGCAGCTTAGACACAGTAAACGAGCAGTACTTC. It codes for CASSLDTVNEQYF.

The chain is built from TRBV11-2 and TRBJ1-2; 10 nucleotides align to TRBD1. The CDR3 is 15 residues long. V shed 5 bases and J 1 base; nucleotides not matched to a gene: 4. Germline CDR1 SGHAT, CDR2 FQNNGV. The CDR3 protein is CASSGRDRGNYGYTF. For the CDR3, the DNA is TGTGCCAGCAGCGGCCGGGACAGGGGTAACTATGGCTACACCTTC.

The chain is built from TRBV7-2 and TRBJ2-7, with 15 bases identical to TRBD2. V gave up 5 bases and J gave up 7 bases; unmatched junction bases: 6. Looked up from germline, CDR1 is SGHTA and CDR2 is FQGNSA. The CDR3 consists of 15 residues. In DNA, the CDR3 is TGTGCCAGCAGCCCGACGGGACTAGCGGGAGGAGAGCAGTACTTC. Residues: CASSPTGLAGGEQYF.

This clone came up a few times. CDR3 sequence (DNA): TGCGCCAGCGCAGGGGATCACACTGAAGCTTTCTTT. Translated, it gives CASAGDHTEAFF. The rearrangement links TRBV10-1 to TRBJ1-1; the D gene is possibly TRBD1 (6 bases). Germline CDR1 and CDR2: WNHNN and SYGVQD (reference sequence). The length of the CDR3 is 12 residues. Trimming left V 8 bases short and J 3 bases short, with 10 bases between.